The TCR beta chain described here comes from a study of PD-1 blockade in mismatch repair-deficient tumors. Study information: Enrolled about 2013-2016, patients had progressing, pretreated mismatch repair-deficient cancers of around 12 types. Overall study results and limits: Tumor-resident clones, often absent from pretreatment blood, expanded after pembrolizumab and then contracted.

Turning to this clone: Its specificity is unknown.

TCRdb's table, derived via immunoSEQ multiplex PCR, lists solely in-frame clones and lacks some. Of about 25,000 clones listed, about four fifths are singletons. All patients were mismatch repair deficient, assessed by either PCR or immunohistochemistry. The TCR-sequenced patients were a few responders to pembrolizumab. CDR1 is LNHDA and CDR2 is SQIVND in the germline V gene (reference sequence). Trimming took 1 base from V and 4 from J; bases not matched to a gene: 4. The CDR3 has 15 residues. This receptor was taken from an adult with mismatch repair-deficient cancer. V usage is TRBV19 and J usage is TRBJ2-1; TRBD2 matches at 7 bases. The sequencing used PBMCs, collected before pembrolizumab treatment. The CDR3 DNA reads TGTGCCAGTAGTATAGGGGCGGGAGCATACAATGAGCAGTTCTTC. This encodes CASSIGAGAYNEQFF.